This TCR beta chain stems from a study of cytomegalovirus exposure and HLA in healthy donors. The study's findings and limits: Using a false discovery rate of 0.05, a later analysis showed that 16,000 or so TCR beta sequences were associated with HLA alleles. With later analysis, a missense DCLRE1C variant became linked to TCR beta V- and J-gene trimming. The authors confirmed in vitro that three CMV-associated chains were specific for CMV antigens. The authors later found HLA-associated TCR beta chains more clonally expanded than equally common others.

The length of the CDR3 is 13 residues. Germline V gene sequence: CDR1 SGHVT, CDR2 SQSDAQ. Trimming stripped 1 base from V and 8 bases from J, with 11 bases between. Regarding this clone: The antigen remains undetermined.

A multiplex PCR was run with 60 Vbeta primers and 13 Jbeta primers. Sequencing used immunoSEQ multiplex PCR; TCRdb keeps in-frame clones, though not all of them. The sample lists about 54,000 clones, around 82% seen once, with 2.5% to 3.5% in the top ten. Input material: PBMCs. The clonotype was recovered from a woman aged 18 to 35 in good health and CMV-seronegative. The rearrangement links TRBV7-4 to TRBJ1-2, with a tentative D call TRBD1 (5 bases). The DNA for the CDR3 is TGTGCCAGCAGCTTAGGGGGCACAAGAGGCTACACCTTC. Translating gives CASSLGGTRGYTF.